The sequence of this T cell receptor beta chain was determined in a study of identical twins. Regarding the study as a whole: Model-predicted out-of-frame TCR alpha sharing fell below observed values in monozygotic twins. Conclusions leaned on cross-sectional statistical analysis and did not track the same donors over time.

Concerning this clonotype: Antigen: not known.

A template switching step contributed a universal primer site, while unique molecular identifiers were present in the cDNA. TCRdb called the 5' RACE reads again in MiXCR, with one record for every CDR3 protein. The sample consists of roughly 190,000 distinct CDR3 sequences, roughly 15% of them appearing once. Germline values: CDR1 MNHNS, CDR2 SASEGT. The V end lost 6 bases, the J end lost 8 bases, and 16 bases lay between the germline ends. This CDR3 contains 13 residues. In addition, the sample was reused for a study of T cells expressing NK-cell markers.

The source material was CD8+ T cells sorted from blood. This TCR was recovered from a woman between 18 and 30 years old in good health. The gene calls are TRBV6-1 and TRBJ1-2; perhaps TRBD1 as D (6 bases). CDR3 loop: CASSQVGAGGYTF. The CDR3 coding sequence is TGTGCCAGCAGCCAGGTGGGGGCAGGGGGCTACACCTTC.